Below, one T cell receptor beta chain is given with its context. What this receptor recognizes is not known. Base quality data are lacking; no much larger clone is found one base away. The data derive from a study of cytomegalovirus exposure and HLA in healthy donors (dated by TCRdb to 2016 to 2017). As for the study more broadly: An earlier analysis of roughly 610 of the donors reported 276 Gb of sequence data and 117 million unique TCR beta sequences obtained from about 179 million T cells. An early release that covered several hundred HLA-typed donors contained approximately 300 gigabases of sequencing data and approximately 85 million unique TCR sequences. Among the roughly 390 genotyped donors, 75% to 90% belonged to the genetic ancestry cluster associated with self-reported Caucasian donors. The aim of the study was to test whether cataloging public T cell receptors could identify signatures of past pathogen exposure. The study profiled the T cell repertoires of hundreds of subjects by immunosequencing and related them to cytomegalovirus serostatus. In addition to the first cohort of several hundred subjects, a separate validation cohort of approximately 130 different subjects was used. The study combined high-throughput TCR immunosequencing, statistical association of individual TCRs with disease status, and machine learning to predict cytomegalovirus infection status. To study patterns of TCR occurrence, a later analysis re-analyzed previously published TCR beta repertoires from just over 650 donors and added high-resolution HLA genotyping. In the later analysis, no new phenotypic data were used to find candidate immune exposures; instead, reliance was placed on TCR beta sequences and their occurrence across donors. An earlier analysis of fewer than 700 of the donors applied high-throughput TCR beta sequencing to assess whether each TCR beta V gene segment acted as functional or pseudogenic. Donor age, sex, ethnicity and CMV serostatus were compiled alongside the repertoire data. In a later genetic analysis, genome-wide SNP genotypes for about three fifths of the roughly 670 donors were used, and that subset was treated as a discovery cohort. All discovery cohort repertoires had been generated on a single sequencing platform. Both class I and class II loci were covered by HLA typing, at four-digit resolution. The number of typed donors differed by locus: about 620-640 for A, B, C, DRB1 and DQB1; about 520 for DQA1; roughly 600 for DPA1; and around 490 for DPB1. Several DR-DQ haplotypes were treated as single units for association and clustering because of strong linkage in the cohort. Among some 410 genotyped donors of the cohort, an average of approximately 250,000 unique TCR beta nucleotide sequences were sequenced per donor, about a sixth of them non-productive.

What the study reported, not specific to this receptor: Across donors, most TCR sequences were observed very rarely, whereas some public TCRs were present in many individuals. Because HLA typing was unavailable for some donors at each locus, only the typed subset was used in association tests. CMV serostatus was the only immune exposure information available for the cohort. In a later analysis, HLA-associated TCR beta chains showed more clonal expansion and lower generation probabilities than non-associated chains that were equally common. According to a later analysis, most CMV-associated TCR beta chains appeared to be HLA-restricted, and the HLA associations seemed to be driven largely by CMV exposure. Fewer than 20 rarely observed V segments, including chromosome 9 orphons, were excluded from the earlier analysis of almost 600 of the donors because counts were too low. A later genetic analysis reported fewer N-insertions in productive TCRs among donors in an Asian-associated ancestry cluster than the roughly 640-donor mean. The 87-base-pair reads could not distinguish some IMGT-functional V segments, including TRBV6-2 and TRBV6-3, so those segments were excluded. In a later analysis, TCR association rates were found to vary across HLA loci, with the most associated TCRs seen for DRB1 alleles and the fewest for HLA-C alleles. Presence/absence analyses assumed roughly uniform sequencing depth across donors, an assumption that may not hold. A total of 150 or so TCR beta chains were listed by the study as associated with cytomegalovirus. It was suggested by the authors that the approach could potentially be generalized to other disease states and immunological phenotypes. This cohort had only TCR beta chains sequenced, and the lack of alpha or paired-chain data limited which features could be detected. Three of the identified cytomegalovirus-associated TCR beta chains were confirmed in vitro to be specific for cytomegalovirus antigens. Broadly in line with IMGT annotations, most TCR beta V segments showed up in productive rearrangements about 87% or about 30% of the time in an earlier analysis of around 600 of the donors. V-gene and J-gene trimming of TCR beta chains was associated with a missense DCLRE1C variant in a later genetic analysis, and the association was replicated in an independent cohort. A further reported finding was that TCR beta sequences accurately predicted the HLA-A and HLA-B alleles for most subjects in the first cohort. Correlated functional status among segregating V segments might be attributable to linkage disequilibrium, but an unknown experimental factor could not be ruled out. A cluster of highly shared sequence variants was judged likely to be a technical artifact of the sequencing pipeline. The classifier was reported to diagnose cytomegalovirus status with high specificity and sensitivity in both the original cohort and the validation cohort. Several of the top co-occurrence clusters appeared to be linked to parvovirus B19, influenza, CMV and Epstein-Barr virus, according to a later analysis. In a later analysis, some 17,000 TCR beta sequences were associated with specific HLA alleles at a false discovery rate of 0.05. When HLA alleles, especially DR and DQ, strongly co-occurred, attributing TCR associations to individual alleles was difficult.

In total, 666 healthy bone marrow donors made up the cohort. All cohort members were sampled while nominally healthy, although unrecorded immune exposures were likely present. The donor tested CMV seronegative and was one of the 352 seronegative cohort members. A peripheral blood sample was provided by each donor, and peripheral blood mononuclear cells were used for TCR beta sequencing. Genomic DNA extraction from the blood cell samples was performed with the Qiagen DNeasy Blood Extraction Kit. According to the germline V gene, CDR1 reads SGHTS and CDR2 reads YDEGEE. Germline trimming: 1 base from V, 5 bases from J; junction bases outside gene matches: 16. The CDR3, cysteine through phenylalanine, is 19 amino acids long. Only CDR3 DNA is held: 57 bases, read in frame from base 1. Library preparation used the immunoSEQ multiplex PCR assay. A mixture of 60 forward primers for TCR Vbeta segments and 13 reverse primers for TCR Jbeta segments was used in the multiplex PCR. Amplification of the CDR3 region of rearranged TCR beta genes was performed with a multiplex PCR assay on genomic DNA. The Illumina HiSeq System was used to sequence the amplified TCR beta libraries as 87-base-pair reads. Per the original workflow: Across the 640 or so repertoires, a later analysis counted some 80 million unique TCR beta chains, approximately 12 million of which were shared by at least two donors. Raw reads were error-corrected and collapsed into unique sequences by a nearest-neighbor algorithm in which closely related sequences were merged to remove PCR and sequencing errors. CDR3 sequences were aligned to IMGT reference sequences to assign V, D and J gene segments. For a sequence to be retained, at least a six-nucleotide match to both a V gene segment and a J gene segment was required. Rearrangements were called productive when the CDR3 lacked stop codons and stayed in frame with V and J; all others were non-productive. Following IMGT convention, CDR3 was defined as the stretch from the second conserved V-encoded cysteine up to the conserved J-encoded phenylalanine. Sequences without an unambiguous match to a single V gene segment were excluded from the earlier analysis of approximately 600 of the donors. In an earlier analysis of some 590 of the donors, a V segment was called functional when productive rearrangements were above 56.7%, and segregating when the standard deviation between donors exceeded 5%. A statistical classification framework was developed to diagnose cytomegalovirus status using the catalog of TCR beta chain sequences. V and J gene assignment, in a later analysis, came from comparing TCR nucleotide sequences with IMGT/GENE-DB human TR gene sequences. A later analysis assigned CDR3 sequences and most-parsimonious VDJ recombination scenarios with the TCRdist pipeline. A later analysis defined each TCR beta chain by its CDR3 amino acid sequence plus V-gene family, and excluded reads lacking a unique V-gene family. A later analysis removed 600 or so highly shared, low-generation-probability nucleotide sequences to deal with suspected cross-contamination and a sequencing artifact. In a later analysis, a clonal expansion index for each public chain was calculated from normalized within-repertoire ranks of inferred template counts. Generation probabilities in a later analysis came from a VDJ recombination model fitted to out-of-frame rearrangements, and those results were checked against IGoR. A later analysis scored TCR-TCR, TCR-HLA and TCR-CMV co-occurrence with hypergeometric tests, applying a repertoire-size bias correction to TCR pairs. A later analysis estimated false discovery rates by permuting HLA or CMV assignments 20 times. In a later analysis, co-occurring TCRs were grouped with DBSCAN, and TCRdist sequence similarity was added when clustering was performed within HLA-allele-positive subsets. For co-occurrence clustering, repertoires with fewer than 30,000 or more than 120,000 public chains were excluded, along with several repertoires with anomalous nucleotide sharing. The immuneACCESS repertoire file appears here via TCRdb, limited to in-frame rearrangements. These files lack a portion of the clones; in checked studies, under half of the deficit traces to unresolved V genes, and the cause of the others is not known. That table is the source of V, J and clone size, and D and trimming were worked out from the DNA. For this sample the table gives over 250,000 clones, of which roughly two thirds were detected only once. The ten largest clonotypes hold approximately 2.5% of the sample.

The receptor comes from a female donor in good health and CMV-seronegative. Sequencing was performed on PBMCs. The chain is encoded by TRBV5-8 joined to TRBJ2-1, with TRBD2 identical over 9 junction bases. For the CDR3, the sequence is CASSLRLAALNRGNNEQFF. The nucleotide sequence reads as follows: TGTGCCAGCAGCTTGAGACTAGCGGCGTTAAATAGGGGGAACAATGAGCAGTTCTTC.